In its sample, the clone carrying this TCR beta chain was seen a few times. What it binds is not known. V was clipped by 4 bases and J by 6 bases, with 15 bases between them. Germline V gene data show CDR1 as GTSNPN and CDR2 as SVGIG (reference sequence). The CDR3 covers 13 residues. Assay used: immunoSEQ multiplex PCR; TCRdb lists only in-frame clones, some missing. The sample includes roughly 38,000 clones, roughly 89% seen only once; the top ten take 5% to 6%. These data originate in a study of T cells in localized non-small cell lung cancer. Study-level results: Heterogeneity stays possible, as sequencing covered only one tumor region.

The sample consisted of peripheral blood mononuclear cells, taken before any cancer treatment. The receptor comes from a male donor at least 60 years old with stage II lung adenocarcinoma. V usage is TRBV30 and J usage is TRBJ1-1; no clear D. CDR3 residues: CAWTNNIQSEAFF. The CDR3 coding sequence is TGTGCCTGGACCAATAATATACAGTCTGAAGCTTTCTTT.